A selection of T cell receptor beta chains follows, all from one sample in a study of primary melanoma T cells and metastatic recurrence. The table came from immunoSEQ multiplex PCR; TCRdb's copy has only in-frame clones and leaves some out. The data show about 660 clones, 85% to 90% seen once. Material: melanoma tumor tissue. These receptors originate from a human donor with melanoma. Both conserved end residues are part of each CDR3. Each record gives: clone size, V gene, J gene, D gene, CDR3 DNA, CDR3 protein. A D gene is named only where the DNA matches it firmly. Size values are once, few and many counts, or a class for expanded clones, and some rows have none.

NA	TRBV18	TRBJ2-4	NA	TGTGCCAGCTCACCAGAACAGGGCGACAAAAACATTCAGTACTTC	CASSPEQGDKNIQYF
NA	TRBV11-3	TRBJ2-1	NA	TGTGCCAGCAGCCCCGTGGAGGCGGGGTACAATGAGCAGTTCTTC	CASSPVEAGYNEQFF
NA	TRBV30	TRBJ1-1	NA	TGTGCCTGGAGTCCCGGGGATCGTGAAGCTTTCTTT	CAWSPGDREAFF
once	TRBV29-1	TRBJ2-3	TRBD1	TGCAGCCTGGGGGCTGGGACAGGAGCAGATACGCAGTATTTT	CSLGAGTGADTQYF
NA	TRBV11-3	TRBJ1-2	NA	TGTGCCAGCACCTTAAGAACCAGGAACTATGACTACACCTTC	CASTLRTRNYDYTF
NA	TRBV6-8	TRBJ2-1	TRBD1	TGTGCCAGCAGGGAGGACAGGTACAATGAGCAGTTCTTC	CASREDRYNEQFF
NA	TRBV11-3	TRBJ2-7	NA	TGTGCCAGCAGCCCCTCGACTGGACCCTACGAGCAGTACTTC	CASSPSTGPYEQYF
once	TRBV28	TRBJ2-1	TRBD2	TGTGCCAGCATCGACCGAGCTGGGACTAGCGGGAGTGGGGGGTACAATGAGCAGTTCTTC	CASIDRAGTSGSGGYNEQFF
NA	TRBV6-8	TRBJ2-1	TRBD2	TGTGCCAGCAGCCTAGCGGGAGCATACAATGAGCAGTTCTTC	CASSLAGAYNEQFF
NA	TRBV7-4	TRBJ1-1	NA	TGTGCCAGCAGATCACTGGGGTTAGGTGAAGCTTTCTTT	CASRSLGLGEAFF
NA	TRBV11-3	TRBJ2-7	NA	TGTGCCAGCAGCTTGGAGGTGGGGGTCGCATTCTACGAGCAGTACTTC	CASSLEVGVAFYEQYF
NA	TRBV28	TRBJ1-1	TRBD1	TGTGCCACCGGACAGGGAGGGATGAACACTGAAGCTTTCTTT	CATGQGGMNTEAFF
NA	TRBV11-3	TRBJ1-1	TRBD1	TGTGCCAGCAGCTTGGTTGGCAGGGGGCGAATGAATACTGAAGCTTTCTTT	CASSLVGRGRMNTEAFF
NA	TRBV6-8	TRBJ2-7	NA	TGTGCCAGCAGTTACCTCCCGGGGTCCGAGCAGTACTTC	CASSYLPGSEQYF
NA	TRBV11-3	TRBJ2-5	NA	TGTGCCAGCAGCCACAAGGAACGGGGAGAGACCCAGTACTTC	CASSHKERGETQYF
NA	TRBV19	TRBJ2-1	NA	TGTGCCAGTAGTATGCTTAGCGGAGGACTCTACAATGAGCAGTTCTTC	CASSMLSGGLYNEQFF
NA	TRBV23-1	TRBJ1-1	NA	TGCGCCAGCAGCCAAGTGTTCGGCCAAGGTTTAAACACTGAAGCTTTCTTT	CASSQVFGQGLNTEAFF
NA	TRBV6-8	TRBJ1-6	TRBD1	TGTGCCAGCAGGTATCCGGGACAGGCCCAACATAATTCACCCCTCCACTTT	CASRYPGQAQHNSPLHF
NA	TRBV19	TRBJ2-5	NA	TGTGCCAGTAGTATTCGGTCAGTCCAAGAGACCCAGTACTTC	CASSIRSVQETQYF
NA	TRBV19	TRBJ1-1	NA	TGTGCCAGTAGTATTGTCCAGGGTGACACTGAAGCTTTCTTT	CASSIVQGDTEAFF
NA	TRBV11-3	TRBJ1-1	NA	TGTGCCAGCAGCTTGGGGGGTATGCTCATTGAAGCTTTCTTT	CASSLGGMLIEAFF
NA	TRBV2	TRBJ1-4	NA	TGTGCCAGCAGTGCTCCTCCGGGACGGCTAAATGAAAAACTGTTTTTT	CASSAPPGRLNEKLFF
NA	TRBV11-3	TRBJ1-1	TRBD1	TGTGCCAGCAGCTCACAGGGGGCGCAAACCACTGAAGCTTTCTTT	CASSSQGAQTTEAFF
NA	TRBV23-1	TRBJ1-3	NA	TGCGCCAGCAGCTTGGCGGTGGGAAACACCATATATTTT	CASSLAVGNTIYF
NA	TRBV14	TRBJ2-7	NA	TGTGCCAGCAGTCCCTCATTGACGCCCTCCTACGAGCAGTACTTC	CASSPSLTPSYEQYF
NA	TRBV11-3	TRBJ2-7	TRBD1	TGTGCCAGCAGCCCGCCCCGGGACAGGGGCTACGAGCAGTACTTC	CASSPPRDRGYEQYF
NA	TRBV7-7	TRBJ2-6	TRBD2	TGTGCCAGCAGCTTTAGCGGGAGGGCCTCTGGGGCCAACGTCCTGACTTTC	CASSFSGRASGANVLTF
NA	TRBV11-3	TRBJ1-5	TRBD1	TGTGCCAGCAAGCTTATGTGGGACAGGGGGCTCGTAAGCAATCAGCCCCAGCATTTT	CASKLMWDRGLVSNQPQHF
NA	TRBV11-3	TRBJ2-3	TRBD2	TGTGCCAGCAGCTCAAGGACTAGCGGGATTGTGAGCACAGATACGCAGTATTTT	CASSSRTSGIVSTDTQYF
NA	TRBV14	TRBJ1-1	NA	TGTGCCAGCAGCCGAACAGGGAGTAGCCAAGCTTTCTTT	CASSRTGSSQAFF
NA	TRBV5-1	TRBJ1-2	NA	TGCGCCAGCAGCTTGGATGGGGGAAACTATGGCTACACCTTC	CASSLDGGNYGYTF
NA	TRBV6-8	TRBJ2-7	TRBD2	TGTGCCAGCTATCCGGGACTAGCGGCCTACGAGCAGTACTTC	CASYPGLAAYEQYF
NA	TRBV11-3	TRBJ2-7	TRBD1	TGTGCCAGCAGCCAAGGGACAGGGACCTACGAGCAGTACTTC	CASSQGTGTYEQYF
NA	TRBV6-8	TRBJ1-5	TRBD1	TGTGCCAGCAGACAACAGGGGTATAGCAATCAGCCCCAGCATTTT	CASRQQGYSNQPQHF
NA	TRBV11-3	TRBJ1-2	NA	TGTGCCAGCAGCTTAGACAGGTCTAACTATGGCTACACCTTC	CASSLDRSNYGYTF
NA	TRBV6-8	TRBJ2-3	TRBD2	TGTGCCAGCAGTTACTCCGCTCCGGGACTAGCGGGAGTCGATACGCAGTATTTT	CASSYSAPGLAGVDTQYF
NA	TRBV5-1	TRBJ2-1	TRBD2	TGCGCCAGCAGCTTTAGCGGGGGGACCTCCTACAATGAGCAGTTCTTC	CASSFSGGTSYNEQFF
once	TRBV29-1	TRBJ2-5	NA	TGCAGCGTCAAACAGGGACAAGAGACCCAGTACTTC	CSVKQGQETQYF
NA	TRBV6-8	TRBJ1-1	NA	TGTGCCAGCACAGACAGCTACACTGAAGCTTTCTTT	CASTDSYTEAFF
NA	TRBV28	TRBJ2-7	NA	TGTGCCAGCAGTTCACCGGCCACCTACGAGCAGTACTTC	CASSSPATYEQYF
NA	TRBV1	TRBJ2-2	NA	TGCGCCAGCAGCCCACGACAAGCCCCCGGCACCGGGGAGCTGTTTTTT	CASSPRQAPGTGELFF
NA	TRBV14	TRBJ1-1	NA	TGTGCCAGCCGCCGGTATGACAGTTTGAACACTGAAGCTTTCTTT	CASRRYDSLNTEAFF
NA	TRBV18	TRBJ2-3	NA	TGTGCCAGCTCACCACCGATGCAGGGTGGAGATACGCAGTATTTT	CASSPPMQGGDTQYF
NA	TRBV11-3	TRBJ2-3	NA	TGTGCCAGCAGCCGGGACACATCTAGCACAGATACGCAGTATTTT	CASSRDTSSTDTQYF
once	TRBV11-3	TRBJ2-7	TRBD1	TGTGCCAGCAGCTTAGGACAGGGGTGGGGAGAGCAGTACTTC	CASSLGQGWGEQYF
NA	TRBV18	TRBJ1-4	NA	TGTGCCAGCTCACCTCGGCAGGCGAATGAAAAACTGTTTTTT	CASSPRQANEKLFF
NA	TRBV7-7	TRBJ1-5	TRBD1	TGTGCCAGCAGTTCACAGGGGGCTTCAGGTCAGCCCCAGCATTTT	CASSSQGASGQPQHF
NA	TRBV5-1	TRBJ1-6	TRBD1	TGCGCCAGCAGCTACTGGACAGGGGATAATTCACCCCTCCACTTT	CASSYWTGDNSPLHF
NA	TRBV29-1	TRBJ2-2	TRBD2	TGCAGCGTTGAAGGTCCCTTGGCTAGCGGGGCGAACACCGGGGAGCTGTTTTTT	CSVEGPLASGANTGELFF
NA	TRBV6-8	TRBJ1-2	NA	TGTGCCACAACCAGGGGATTCGATGGCTACACCTTC	CATTRGFDGYTF
NA	TRBV6-8	TRBJ2-3	TRBD1	TGTGCCACCCACCAACCGGGACAGGGGGTAACAGATACGCAGTATTTT	CATHQPGQGVTDTQYF
once	TRBV6-8	TRBJ1-5	TRBD1	TGTGCCAGCAGTTACGACAGGGGGTACAATCAGCCCCAGCATTTT	CASSYDRGYNQPQHF
NA	TRBV11-3	TRBJ2-2	TRBD2	TGTGCCAGCAGCCCCAGAGCGGGGGGCTCGGGGGCCGGGGAGCTGTTTTTT	CASSPRAGGSGAGELFF
few	TRBV11-3	TRBJ1-4	NA	TGTGCCAGCAGTCAGGGGTGGGGACACAATGAAAAACTGTTTTTT	CASSQGWGHNEKLFF
NA	TRBV29-1	TRBJ1-2	NA	TGCAGCGTTGTTGCAGGGATAGGTGGTAACTATGGCTACACCTTC	CSVVAGIGGNYGYTF